Shown below are 32 T cell receptor beta chains from a single sample sequenced in a study of blood T cell repertoires in COVID-19. Clones were sequenced by immunoSEQ multiplex PCR, and TCRdb holds only the in-frame ones, with some missing. The profile shows some 150,000 clones, 87% of them singletons. Sequencing input: peripheral blood. The receptors originated from a man younger than 30 with active or convalescent COVID-19.

The chain recombines TRBV7-3 with TRBJ2-7; D unclear. V was cut by 5 bases and J by 6 bases, with 14 bases left in between. Germline-derived CDR1 and CDR2 are SGHTA and FQGTGA. The CDR3 spans 13 residues. As DNA, the CDR3 is TGTGCCAGCAGCCCATCCGGTGCCGGCGAGCAGTACTTC. It is translated as CASSPSGAGEQYF. The entire variable domain, with the rest obtained from reference TRBV7-3 and TRBJ2-7, is as follows: GAGVSQTPSNKVTEKGKYVELRCDPISGHTALYWYRQSLGQGPEFLIYFQGTGAADDSGLPNDRFFAVRPEGSVSTLKIQRTERGDSAVYLCASSPSGAGEQYFGPGTRLTVT.

V and J are TRBV7-2 and TRBJ2-7, with 13 bases aligning to TRBD2. V dropped 5 bases and J dropped 7; count of bases not matched to a gene: 8. This CDR3 has 15 amino acids. Germline V lookup: CDR1 SGHTA, CDR2 FQGNSA. The CDR3 sequence is CASSEGLAGVGEQYF. The CDR3 DNA follows: TGTGCCAGCAGCGAAGGACTAGCGGGAGTGGGGGAGCAGTACTTC.

The rearrangement uses TRBV5-1 and TRBJ2-1; 10 bases line up with TRBD2. CDR1 is SGHRS, CDR2 YFSETQ, per germline. Losses at the gene ends were 0 bases for V and 5 bases for J; bases not matched to a gene: 2. The CDR3 length is 15 residues. The CDR3, as DNA: TGCGCCAGCAGCTTGGATCTAGCGGGAGACAATGAGCAGTTCTTC. The encoded protein is CASSLDLAGDNEQFF.

This sequence joins TRBV7-2 and TRBJ1-1, with D uncertain. This CDR3 spans 13 amino acids. Trimming left V 4 bases short and J 4 bases short, with 10 bases between. The germline CDR1 and CDR2 sequences are SGHTA and FQGNSA. CDR3 nucleotides: TGTGCCAGCAGCTCGTTTTTGAGCACTGAAGCTTTCTTT. Translated, it gives CASSSFLSTEAFF.

This chain's CDR3 is CASSPVGTTEGETQYF. The DNA for the CDR3 is TGTGCCAGCAGCCCGGTAGGGACAACCGAGGGGGAGACCCAGTACTTC. The rearrangement uses TRBV7-9 and TRBJ2-5; D may be TRBD1 (6 bases). Trimming removed 5 bases from V and 5 bases from J, with 21 bases in between. The germline V gene encodes CDR1 SEHNR and CDR2 FQNEAQ (reference sequence). This CDR3 contains 16 residues.

The genes are TRBV4-1 and TRBJ1-3; maybe TRBD1 (5 bases). CDR3 length: 15 amino acids. V lost 6 bases and J lost 0, with 12 bases in between. Looked up from germline, CDR1 is MGHRA and CDR2 is YSYEKL. CDR3 amino acids: CASSPDSASGNTIYF. The CDR3 region has the DNA TGCGCCAGCAGTCCCGACAGTGCCTCTGGAAACACCATATATTTT.

This chain joins TRBV6-4 and TRBJ2-2, with D unresolved. Germline V gene data show CDR1 as MRHNA and CDR2 as SNTAGT. The CDR3 consists of 13 residues. V lost 4 bases and J lost 8, with 11 bases in between. The CDR3 DNA reads as TGTGCCAGCAGTGTCACCGCAGAAGGGGAGCTGTTTTTT. Its protein product is CASSVTAEGELFF.

This clone was counted a few times. The chain recombines TRBV6-1 with TRBJ2-5, with 11 positions matching TRBD2. Germline-derived CDR1 and CDR2 are MNHNS and SASEGT. Losses at the gene ends were 3 bases for V and 5 bases for J; bases not matched to a gene: 8. This CDR3 has 16 residues. CDR3 residues: CASSETGTSGAETQYF. CDR3 DNA sequence: TGTGCCAGCAGTGAGACCGGGACTAGCGGCGCGGAGACCCAGTACTTC.

The V gene is TRBV27, the J gene TRBJ1-3; the D gene is possibly TRBD1 (5 bases). V was pared by 3 bases and J by 0 bases, with 21 bases between. Germline-derived CDR1 and CDR2 are MNHEY and SMNVEV (reference sequence). The CDR3 sequence is 19 residues long. CDR3 protein: CASSFSGPNLYNSGNTIYF. CDR3 sequence (DNA): TGTGCCAGCAGTTTTTCAGGGCCCAATCTTTACAACTCTGGAAACACCATATATTTT.

The chain combines TRBV5-6 with TRBJ1-2; TRBD1 aligns across 8 bases. CDR3 length equals 15 residues. The V gene's germline CDR1 is SGHDT and CDR2 YYEEEE. The trim removed 4 bases at V and 3 bases at J, leaving 8 bases unmatched. In DNA, the CDR3 is TGTGCCAGCAGCGCAGGGACAGGCCTTTACTATGGCTACACCTTC. This encodes CASSAGTGLYYGYTF.

The chain links TRBV7-9 to TRBJ1-5; D is unclear. CDR3 length: 15 amino acids. CDR1 is SEHNR, CDR2 FQNEAQ, per germline (reference sequence). Between the trimmed V and J ends, which lost 1 base and 0 bases, there was a span of 7 bases. The CDR3 here is CASSLGEYSNQPQHF. The CDR3, as DNA: TGTGCCAGCAGCTTAGGAGAATATAGCAATCAGCCCCAGCATTTT.

The chain has TRBV12-5 and TRBJ1-3, with unresolved D. The CDR3 covers 16 residues. Deletions cut 6 bases from V and 0 bases from J, with 15 bases between. Germline CDR1 is LGHNT and CDR2 is FRNRAP. The DNA of the CDR3 is TGTGCTAGTGGGCGAAACCGGGTCAACTCTGGAAACACCATATATTTT. Translation gives CASGRNRVNSGNTIYF.

This chain links TRBV19 with TRBJ2-7, with TRBD1 matching over 10 bases. This CDR3 is 15 amino acids long. Germline V gene sequence: CDR1 LNHDA, CDR2 SQIVND (reference sequence). After removal of 5 bases from V and 6 bases from J, the junction contained 10 bases not matched to a gene. CDR3 DNA sequence: TGTGCCAGTAGTCCACGGACAGGGGGGGGTCCCGAGCAGTACTTC. This translates into CASSPRTGGGPEQYF.

This chain uses TRBV6-8 with TRBJ2-7, with unresolved D. The CDR3 length is 10 residues. Germline CDR1 MNHGY, CDR2 SAAAGT. With 7 bases removed from V and 5 bases from J, the gap between germline ends came to 6 bases. The CDR3 nucleotides read TGTGCCAGCATATCCGACGAGCAGTACTTC. Its translation: CASISDEQYF.

The chain carries TRBV6-6 and TRBJ1-6; D uncertain. Trimming took 6 bases from V and 0 from J, leaving 9 bases between them. There are 15 residues in the CDR3. Per germline, CDR1 MNHNY and CDR2 SVGAGI (reference sequence). CDR3 in DNA: TGTGCCAGCAGCCAGGCTCTCTCCTATAATTCACCCCTCCACTTT. It codes for CASSQALSYNSPLHF.

This clone was seen a handful of times. This chain joins TRBV7-8 and TRBJ1-4, with 8 bases that match TRBD1. There are 14 residues in the CDR3. Trimming at V came to 5 bases and at J to 8 bases, leaving 7 bases not matched to a gene. From germline, CDR1 is SGHVS and CDR2 FQNEAQ. The DNA for the CDR3 is TGTGCCAGCAGCATACGGACAGGGAGCGAAAAACTGTTTTTT. Encoded protein: CASSIRTGSEKLFF.

Written as DNA, the CDR3 is TGTGCCAGCAGTTACGAGACAGATGGGGGCTACACCTTC. Residues: CASSYETDGGYTF. The chain couples TRBV6-2 or TRBV6-3 to TRBJ1-2; weak D call: TRBD1 (5 bases). The germline V gene encodes CDR1 MNHEY and CDR2 SVGEGT. V was cut by 2 bases and J by 8 bases, with 12 bases left in between. This CDR3 contains 13 residues.

This clone came up once. The J gene is TRBJ1-1, the V gene TRBV27; D remains ambiguous. Germline V gene sequence: CDR1 MNHEY, CDR2 SMNVEV (reference sequence). This CDR3 region has 14 residues. Trimming cost V 3 bases and J 1 base, with 9 bases left between them. CDR3 coding DNA: TGTGCCAGCAGTTTGTCTCGGGGGAACACTGAAGCTTTCTTT. Translated: CASSLSRGNTEAFF.

The chain uses TRBV19 and TRBJ2-7, with 11 bases that match TRBD2. The V segment lost 3 bases and the J segment 5 bases; nucleotides outside the gene matches: 12. The CDR3 covers 17 residues. CDR1 is LNHDA and CDR2 is SQIVND in the germline V gene (reference sequence). The CDR3 protein is CASSMGLAGGVYNEQYF. The CDR3 DNA is TGTGCCAGTAGTATGGGGCTAGCGGGAGGAGTGTATAACGAGCAGTACTTC.

This clone has a single count. V and J are TRBV30 and TRBJ1-6, with 11 bases matching TRBD1. J was trimmed by 5 bases and V by 7 bases; bases with no gene match: 10. The CDR3 sequence is 16 residues long. Per germline, CDR1 GTSNPN and CDR2 SVGIG (reference sequence). CDR3 nucleotides: TGTGCCTATGGACAGGGGGCATCTTTGAATAATTCACCCCTCCACTTT. It is translated as CAYGQGASLNNSPLHF.

Only a few counts were recorded for this clone. CDR3 in amino acids: CASSPDGGGNGNTIYF. CDR3 DNA sequence: TGTGCCAGCAGCCCCGACGGGGGTGGAAATGGAAACACCATATATTTT. The chain uses TRBV7-3 and TRBJ1-3, with a weak D call TRBD1 (5 bases). Germline V gene sequence: CDR1 SGHTA, CDR2 FQGTGA. V was trimmed by 5 bases and J by 3 bases, leaving 17 bases between them. The CDR3 is made up of 16 amino acids.

This chain links TRBV20-1 with TRBJ2-1; D perhaps matches TRBD1 (5 bases). There are 11 residues in the CDR3. V shed 4 bases and J shed 6 bases, with 7 bases lying between them. The germline V gene has CDR1 DFQATT and CDR2 SNEGSKA (reference sequence). The CDR3 here is CSATGSNEQFF. In DNA, the CDR3 is TGCAGTGCTACAGGGTCCAATGAGCAGTTCTTC.

In nucleotides, the CDR3 is TGTGCCTGGAGTACCGACAGGGAACCTGAAGCTTTCTTT. Translated: CAWSTDREPEAFF. The genes are TRBV30 and TRBJ1-1, with 7 positions matching TRBD1. Germline V gene data show CDR1 as GTSNPN and CDR2 as SVGIG (reference sequence). The length of the CDR3 is 13 residues. With V trimmed by 2 bases and J by 6 bases, 6 bases remained unmatched.

The chain recombines TRBV12-3 or TRBV12-4 with TRBJ2-1, with D possibly being TRBD2 (6 bases). The V gene lost 3 bases and the J gene lost 7 bases, with 10 bases spanning the gap. CDR3 length: 13 residues. The CDR3 DNA reads TGTGCCAGCAGTTTGGGTGGGAGGAATGAGCAGTTCTTC. Protein: CASSLGGRNEQFF.

The rearrangement joins TRBV9 to TRBJ2-7; 11 bases are a match to TRBD2. V gave up 4 bases and J gave up 4 bases; unmatched junction bases: 7. This CDR3 comprises 15 residues. Germline V CDR1 and CDR2: SGDLS, YYNGEE. The CDR3 DNA reads as TGTGCCAGCAGCCCCGGGACTAGCGGACTTTACGAGCAGTACTTC. Its translation: CASSPGTSGLYEQYF. The whole variable domain, filled in from reference TRBV9 and TRBJ2-7, reads DSGVTQTPKHLITATGQRVTLRCSPRSGDLSVYWYQQSLDQGLQFLIQYYNGEERAKGNILERFSAQQFPDLHSELNLSSLELGDSALYFCASSPGTSGLYEQYFGPGTRLTVT.

This chain links TRBV7-6 with TRBJ1-2, with D tentatively TRBD1 (6 bases). V lost 1 base, J lost 6 bases, and 9 bases lay in between. The germline V gene encodes CDR1 SGHVS and CDR2 FNYEAQ. CDR3 length: 13 amino acids. CDR3 nucleotides: TGTGCCAGCAGCTTAGGGGCAGGGGATGGCTACACCTTC. Its translation is CASSLGAGDGYTF. The full variable domain, its missing parts supplied by reference TRBV7-6 and TRBJ1-2, is GAGVSQSPRYKVTKRGQDVALRCDPISGHVSLYWYRQALGQGPEFLTYFNYEAQQDKSGLPNDRFSAERPEGSISTLTIQRTEQRDSAMYRCASSLGAGDGYTFGSGTRLTVV.

The chain couples TRBV6-5 to TRBJ2-4; possibly TRBD1 for D (5 bases). The CDR3 covers 14 residues. Trimming removed 6 bases at V and 3 bases at J, with 12 bases between. The V gene's germline CDR1 is MNHEY and CDR2 SVGAGI. The CDR3 DNA follows: TGTGCCAGCAGCCCAGGGTCCGGCAAAAACATTCAGTACTTC. Protein sequence: CASSPGSGKNIQYF.

V and J are TRBV18 and TRBJ1-5; D is perhaps TRBD1 (5 bases). Deletions cut 3 bases from V and 1 base from J, with 13 bases between. The CDR3 covers 16 residues. Germline V CDR1 and CDR2: KGHSH, LQKENI. CDR3 DNA sequence: TGTGCCAGCTCACCCAACTTACCAGGGAGCAATCAGCCCCAGCATTTT. This sequence encodes CASSPNLPGSNQPQHF.

The rearrangement uses TRBV5-6 and TRBJ1-6; 8 bases agree with TRBD1. This CDR3 comprises 15 residues. Germline assignment: CDR1 SGHDT and CDR2 YYEEEE. V gave up 2 bases and J gave up 9 bases; unmatched junction bases: 7. The CDR3, as DNA: TGTGCCAGCAGCTTAGGACAGGGAGGTGGTTCACCCCTCCACTTT. As protein: CASSLGQGGGSPLHF.

The V gene is TRBV21-1, the J gene TRBJ2-7; TRBD1 is the table's D call, not checked against the DNA. TRBV21-1 is a recognized pseudogene. CDR3 length: 11 residues. CDR3 region: CASSIQGEQYF. DNA for the CDR3: TGTGCCAGCAGCATACAGGGCGAGCAGTACTTC.

This clone was seen only a few times. The V and J genes are TRBV4-1 and TRBJ1-2; 7 bases are shared with TRBD1. This CDR3 spans 14 amino acids. V trimming: 2 bases; J trimming: 4 bases; junction bases outside the gene matches: 4. Germline lookup yields CDR1 MGHRA and CDR2 YSYEKL. The DNA for the CDR3 is TGCGCCAGCAGCCAACGACAGGGTCCCTATGGCTACACCTTC. Translating it yields CASSQRQGPYGYTF.

This clone appeared once. The gene calls are TRBV2 and TRBJ2-1; D remains ambiguous. Trimming removed 6 bases from V and 4 bases from J, with 19 bases in between. Germline CDR1 is SNHLY and CDR2 is FYNNEI. This CDR3 has 16 amino acids. CDR3 nucleotides: TGTGCCAGCAGCGACTCGGTAGCATCAGTTTACAATGAGCAGTTCTTC. Encoded protein: CASSDSVASVYNEQFF.